This T cell receptor beta chain is from a study of blood T cell repertoires in COVID-19. The CDR3 has 19 residues. V was pared by 6 bases and J by 3 bases, with 12 bases of the junction left unmatched. Germline CDR1 reads MNHEY; CDR2 reads SMNVEV (reference sequence). In the study's own analysis: Quantification of nucleated cells was approximated via reference gene primer amplification. Using immunoSEQ multiplex PCR, the repertoire was profiled, and TCRdb retains in-frame clones only, with some absent. That table furnishes V, J and clone size, whereas the DNA furnished D and trimming. Among hundreds of thousands of clones listed, around 86% were seen once. Only one count was recorded for this clone.

The sequencing input was peripheral blood. The sequence derives from a man aged 45-60 years with COVID-19, enrolled during active disease. The chain combines TRBV27 with TRBJ1-6; 12 nucleotides match TRBD1. CDR3 sequence (DNA): TGTGCCAGCAGGCAGGCGGGACAGGGGGCCGGTGGCTATAATTCACCCCTCCACTTT. This codes for CASRQAGQGAGGYNSPLHF.